Listed below are T cell receptor beta chains from one sample, sequenced in a study of shared clonotypes between healthy human individuals. Generated by immunoSEQ multiplex PCR, the TCRdb table keeps only in-frame clones and is missing some. The table shows around 2,000,000 clones, with 95% occurring only once. The sequenced sample was naive CD4+ T cells sorted from blood. The receptors stem from a man between 18 and 29 years old in good health. Each CDR3 is given with its conserved first and last residue. Fields, in order: clone size, V gene, D gene, J gene, CDR3 protein, CDR3 DNA. A D gene is named only where the DNA matches it firmly. Some rows mark clone size as missing; the rest say once, few, many or name a class of expanded clone.

abundance: .; v_gene: TRBV28; d_gene: TRBD2; j_gene: TRBJ2-1; CDR3aa: CASSLLYGRENYNEQFF; CDR3nt: TGTGCCAGCAGTTTGCTATACGGGAGGGAAAACTACAATGAGCAGTTCTTC
abundance: .; v_gene: TRBV10-1; d_gene: .; j_gene: TRBJ1-1; CDR3aa: CASSVSRDTEAFF; CDR3nt: TGCGCCAGCAGTGTAAGTAGGGACACTGAAGCTTTCTTT
abundance: .; v_gene: TRBV2; d_gene: TRBD1; j_gene: TRBJ2-2; CDR3aa: CASSESWDSANTGELFF; CDR3nt: TGTGCCAGCAGTGAATCGTGGGACAGCGCGAACACCGGGGAGCTGTTTTTT
abundance: .; v_gene: TRBV11-1; d_gene: TRBD1; j_gene: TRBJ1-6; CDR3aa: CASSSDRGSPLHF; CDR3nt: TGTGCCAGCAGTTCTGACAGGGGCTCACCCCTCCACTTT
abundance: .; v_gene: TRBV7-7; d_gene: TRBD1; j_gene: TRBJ2-1; CDR3aa: CASSLDRVGALNEQFF; CDR3nt: TGTGCTAGCAGCTTAGACAGGGTAGGGGCCCTCAATGAGCAGTTCTTC
abundance: .; v_gene: TRBV11-2; d_gene: .; j_gene: TRBJ2-6; CDR3aa: CASSLERSLGGSGANVLTF; CDR3nt: TGTGCCAGCAGCTTAGAGAGGTCCTTGGGAGGCTCTGGGGCCAACGTCCTGACTTTC
abundance: .; v_gene: TRBV11-2; d_gene: TRBD2; j_gene: TRBJ2-1; CDR3aa: CASSLTSGSWDEQFF; CDR3nt: TGTGCCAGCAGCTTAACTAGCGGGAGTTGGGATGAGCAGTTCTTC
abundance: .; v_gene: TRBV4-1; d_gene: .; j_gene: TRBJ2-1; CDR3aa: CASSQDLVLQVF; CDR3nt: TGCGCCAGCAGCCAAGATCTGGTCCTGCAGGTCTTC
abundance: .; v_gene: TRBV28; d_gene: TRBD1; j_gene: TRBJ2-5; CDR3aa: CASSLTGGETQYF; CDR3nt: TGTGCCAGCAGTCTAACAGGGGGAGAGACCCAGTACTTC
abundance: .; v_gene: TRBV5-1; d_gene: .; j_gene: TRBJ2-7; CDR3aa: CASSRDGNYEQYF; CDR3nt: TGCGCCAGCAGCCGCGACGGCAACTACGAGCAGTACTTC
abundance: .; v_gene: TRBV21-1; d_gene: .; j_gene: TRBJ1-5; CDR3aa: CASSRHNQPQHF; CDR3nt: TGTGCCAGCAGCAGGCACAATCAGCCCCAGCATTTT
abundance: once; v_gene: TRBV18; d_gene: TRBD1; j_gene: TRBJ2-5; CDR3aa: CASSQIGQGLETQYF; CDR3nt: TGTGCCAGCTCACAAATCGGACAGGGGTTGGAGACCCAGTACTTC
abundance: .; v_gene: TRBV18; d_gene: .; j_gene: TRBJ1-1; CDR3aa: CASSPRGNTEAFF; CDR3nt: TGTGCCAGCTCACCCAGGGGAAACACTGAAGCTTTCTTT
abundance: .; v_gene: TRBV7-6; d_gene: .; j_gene: TRBJ2-7; CDR3aa: CASSLALTNEQYF; CDR3nt: TGTGCCAGCAGCTTAGCGTTAACTAACGAGCAGTACTTC
abundance: .; v_gene: TRBV7-2; d_gene: .; j_gene: TRBJ1-5; CDR3aa: CASSSGQNQPQHF; CDR3nt: TGTGCCAGCAGCTCTGGACAGAATCAGCCCCAGCATTTT
abundance: .; v_gene: TRBV5-1; d_gene: TRBD1; j_gene: TRBJ1-2; CDR3aa: CASSRDRQNYGYTF; CDR3nt: TGCGCCAGCAGCCGGGACAGACAAAACTATGGCTACACCTTC
abundance: once; v_gene: TRBV5-1; d_gene: .; j_gene: TRBJ2-3; CDR3aa: CASSLAASTDTQYF; CDR3nt: TGCGCCAGCAGCTTGGCAGCGAGCACAGATACGCAGTATTTT
abundance: .; v_gene: TRBV2; d_gene: .; j_gene: TRBJ2-7; CDR3aa: CASSEALSKYEQYF; CDR3nt: TGTGCCAGCAGTGAAGCGCTTAGCAAGTACGAGCAGTACTTC
abundance: .; v_gene: TRBV28; d_gene: .; j_gene: TRBJ2-4; CDR3aa: CASSFSPTFIAKNIQYF; CDR3nt: TGTGCCAGCAGTTTTTCCCCAACCTTTATAGCCAAAAACATTCAGTACTTC
abundance: .; v_gene: TRBV7-8; d_gene: .; j_gene: TRBJ1-2; CDR3aa: CASSPAPTYGYTF; CDR3nt: TGTGCCAGCAGCCCCGCGCCTACCTATGGCTACACCTTC
abundance: .; v_gene: TRBV6-1; d_gene: .; j_gene: TRBJ1-3; CDR3aa: CASSEEDSGNTIYF; CDR3nt: TGTGCCAGCAGTGAAGAGGATTCTGGAAACACCATATATTTT
abundance: .; v_gene: TRBV2; d_gene: TRBD2; j_gene: TRBJ2-5; CDR3aa: CASQRGTETQYF; CDR3nt: TGTGCCAGCCAGCGGGGGACAGAGACCCAGTACTTC
abundance: .; v_gene: TRBV2; d_gene: .; j_gene: TRBJ1-1; CDR3aa: CASRWGVNTEAFF; CDR3nt: TGTGCCAGCCGATGGGGGGTCAACACTGAAGCTTTCTTT
abundance: many; v_gene: TRBV5-1; d_gene: .; j_gene: TRBJ2-7; CDR3aa: CASSSGTGPSYEQYF; CDR3nt: TGCGCCAGCAGCTCAGGAACAGGACCCTCCTACGAGCAGTACTTC
abundance: .; v_gene: TRBV15; d_gene: .; j_gene: TRBJ1-1; CDR3aa: CATSRTRGFNTEAFF; CDR3nt: TGTGCCACCAGCAGGACGAGGGGATTTAACACTGAAGCTTTCTTT
abundance: .; v_gene: TRBV5-6; d_gene: TRBD1; j_gene: TRBJ1-5; CDR3aa: CASSFKGAGSNQPQHF; CDR3nt: TGTGCCAGCAGCTTTAAGGGGGCTGGGAGCAATCAGCCCCAGCATTTT
abundance: .; v_gene: TRBV30; d_gene: .; j_gene: TRBJ2-5; CDR3aa: CAWNRELQETQYF; CDR3nt: TGTGCCTGGAACAGGGAGCTCCAAGAGACCCAGTACTTC
abundance: .; v_gene: TRBV18; d_gene: TRBD1; j_gene: TRBJ2-4; CDR3aa: CASSPTDREDIQYF; CDR3nt: TGTGCCAGCTCACCAACGGACAGGGAGGACATTCAGTACTTC
abundance: .; v_gene: TRBV10-3; d_gene: .; j_gene: TRBJ2-1; CDR3aa: CATFGQTLGYNEQFF; CDR3nt: TGTGCCACGTTTGGACAGACGTTAGGCTACAATGAGCAGTTCTTC
abundance: .; v_gene: TRBV29-1; d_gene: .; j_gene: TRBJ2-4; CDR3aa: CSVVGVGGNIQYF; CDR3nt: TGCAGCGTTGTAGGGGTCGGGGGAAACATTCAGTACTTC
abundance: few; v_gene: TRBV5-1; d_gene: TRBD2; j_gene: TRBJ2-7; CDR3aa: CASSLEYGSSGSYEQYF; CDR3nt: TGCGCCAGCAGCTTGGAATACGGGTCTAGCGGGAGCTACGAGCAGTACTTC
abundance: .; v_gene: TRBV15; d_gene: .; j_gene: TRBJ2-6; CDR3aa: CATSRESSGANVLTF; CDR3nt: TGTGCCACCAGCAGGGAAAGCTCTGGGGCCAACGTCCTGACTTTC
abundance: .; v_gene: TRBV27; d_gene: .; j_gene: TRBJ1-6; CDR3aa: CASSLFGQRGSYNSPLHF; CDR3nt: TGTGCCAGCAGTTTATTTGGACAGAGAGGCTCCTATAATTCACCCCTCCACTTT
abundance: .; v_gene: TRBV7-2; d_gene: TRBD1; j_gene: TRBJ2-5; CDR3aa: CASSTQGAGETQYF; CDR3nt: TGTGCCAGCAGCACACAGGGGGCTGGGGAGACCCAGTACTTC
abundance: .; v_gene: TRBV28; d_gene: .; j_gene: TRBJ2-3; CDR3aa: CASSLPTGTSTDTQYF; CDR3nt: TGTGCCAGCAGTTTACCGACCGGGACTAGCACAGATACGCAGTATTTT
abundance: .; v_gene: TRBV12-5; d_gene: .; j_gene: TRBJ2-3; CDR3aa: CASGYDRTDTQYF; CDR3nt: TGTGCTAGTGGTTACGACAGAACAGATACGCAGTATTTT
abundance: .; v_gene: TRBV18; d_gene: .; j_gene: TRBJ2-7; CDR3aa: CASSPIGDYEQYF; CDR3nt: TGTGCCAGCTCACCTATCGGGGACTACGAGCAGTACTTC
abundance: .; v_gene: TRBV30; d_gene: .; j_gene: TRBJ1-5; CDR3aa: CAWSAPRVNQPQHF; CDR3nt: TGTGCCTGGAGTGCACCCAGAGTTAATCAGCCCCAGCATTTT
abundance: .; v_gene: TRBV30; d_gene: .; j_gene: TRBJ1-1; CDR3aa: CAWSSGETTFF; CDR3nt: TGTGCCTGGAGTTCGGGGGAGACGACTTTCTTT
abundance: once; v_gene: TRBV27; d_gene: .; j_gene: TRBJ2-3; CDR3aa: CASSRDTSDTDTQYF; CDR3nt: TGTGCCAGCAGCCGGGACACTAGCGACACAGATACGCAGTATTTT
abundance: .; v_gene: TRBV5-8; d_gene: .; j_gene: TRBJ2-7; CDR3aa: CASSHDTSPAEQYF; CDR3nt: TGTGCCAGCAGCCACGACACCTCTCCGGCCGAGCAGTACTTC
abundance: .; v_gene: TRBV6-6; d_gene: .; j_gene: TRBJ1-6; CDR3aa: CATGPGSYNSPLHF; CDR3nt: TGTGCCACTGGCCCTGGCAGTTATAATTCACCCCTCCACTTT
abundance: .; v_gene: TRBV5-1; d_gene: .; j_gene: TRBJ1-1; CDR3aa: CASSWLETTNTEAFF; CDR3nt: TGCGCCAGCAGCTGGCTCGAGACCACGAACACTGAAGCTTTCTTT
abundance: .; v_gene: TRBV5-1; d_gene: TRBD1; j_gene: TRBJ1-2; CDR3aa: CASRSGTGKFYGYTF; CDR3nt: TGCGCCAGCAGATCCGGGACAGGAAAATTCTATGGCTACACCTTC
abundance: .; v_gene: TRBV5-1; d_gene: .; j_gene: TRBJ1-4; CDR3aa: CASSPWGGEEKLFF; CDR3nt: TGCGCCAGCAGCCCGTGGGGGGGTGAAGAAAAACTGTTTTTT
abundance: .; v_gene: TRBV19; d_gene: .; j_gene: TRBJ1-2; CDR3aa: CATYGGHGYTF; CDR3nt: TGTGCCACTTACGGAGGGCACGGCTACACCTTC
abundance: .; v_gene: TRBV28; d_gene: TRBD1; j_gene: TRBJ1-1; CDR3aa: CASITGQGANTEAFF; CDR3nt: TGTGCCAGCATTACGGGACAGGGGGCGAACACTGAAGCTTTCTTT
abundance: .; v_gene: TRBV7-9; d_gene: .; j_gene: TRBJ1-2; CDR3aa: CASSLVGFGYTF; CDR3nt: TGTGCCAGCAGCTTAGTCGGATTCGGCTACACCTTC